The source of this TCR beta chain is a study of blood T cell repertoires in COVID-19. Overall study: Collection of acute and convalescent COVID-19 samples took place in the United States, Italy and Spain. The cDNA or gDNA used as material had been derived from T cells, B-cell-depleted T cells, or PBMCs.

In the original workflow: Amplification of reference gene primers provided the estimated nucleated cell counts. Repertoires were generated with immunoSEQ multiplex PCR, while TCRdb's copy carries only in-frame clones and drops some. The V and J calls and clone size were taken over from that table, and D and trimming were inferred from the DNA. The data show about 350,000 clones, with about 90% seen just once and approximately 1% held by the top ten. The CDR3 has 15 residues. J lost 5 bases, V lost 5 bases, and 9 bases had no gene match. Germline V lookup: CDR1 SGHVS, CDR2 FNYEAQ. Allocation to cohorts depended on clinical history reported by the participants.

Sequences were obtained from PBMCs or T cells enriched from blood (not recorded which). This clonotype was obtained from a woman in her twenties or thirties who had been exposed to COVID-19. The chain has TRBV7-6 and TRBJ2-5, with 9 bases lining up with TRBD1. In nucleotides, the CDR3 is TGTGCCAGCAGCGCCCGACAGGGGGGGGATGAGACCCAGTACTTC. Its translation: CASSARQGGDETQYF. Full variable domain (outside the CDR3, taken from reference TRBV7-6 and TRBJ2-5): GAGVSQSPRYKVTKRGQDVALRCDPISGHVSLYWYRQALGQGPEFLTYFNYEAQQDKSGLPNDRFSAERPEGSISTLTIQRTEQRDSAMYRCASSARQGGDETQYFGPGTRLLVL.